Below, 7 T cell receptor beta chains from the same sample are listed, as sequenced in a study of blood T cell repertoires in COVID-19. Sequenced by immunoSEQ multiplex PCR; TCRdb stores in-frame clones only, minus some. Here the sample spans about 330,000 clones, more than 75% being singletons. Sequences were obtained from peripheral blood. These receptors all stem from a woman in her fifties or sixties with active or convalescent COVID-19.

The chain is built from TRBV19 and TRBJ2-2; a weak D match, TRBD1 (6 bases). V gave up 2 bases and J gave up 4 bases, with 17 bases separating them. Germline CDR1 reads LNHDA; CDR2 reads SQIVND (reference sequence). This CDR3 spans 17 amino acids. DNA for the CDR3: TGTGCCAGTAGTATACAGGGGACGCATAGGGTCACCGGGGAGCTGTTTTTT. Amino acids: CASSIQGTHRVTGELFF.

In its sample, this clone was seen once. The rearrangement uses TRBV5-1 and TRBJ2-7, with D tentatively TRBD1 (5 bases). The CDR3 is 12 residues long. Germline CDR1 SGHRS, CDR2 YFSETQ. The germline V and J ends were trimmed by 3 bases and 4 bases, with 8 bases remaining between them. CDR3 region: CASSWAGYEQYF. Here the CDR3 DNA reads TGCGCCAGCAGCTGGGCAGGGTACGAGCAGTACTTC.

The chain uses TRBV18 and TRBJ1-5, with D perhaps matching TRBD1 (5 bases). V lost 3 bases and J 5 bases, leaving 17 bases between the germline ends. Germline V gives CDR1 KGHSH, CDR2 LQKENI. The CDR3 is made up of 16 amino acids. This CDR3 reads CASSPEGVAGYQPQHF. CDR3 in DNA: TGTGCCAGCTCACCTGAAGGGGTGGCGGGATATCAGCCCCAGCATTTT.

The genes are TRBV6-5 and TRBJ1-4; possibly TRBD1 for D (5 bases). CDR3 length equals 15 residues. Germline CDR1 reads MNHEY; CDR2 reads SVGAGI. V was clipped by 6 bases and J by 1 base, with 12 bases between them. CDR3 protein: CASRTAGGTNEKLFF. The CDR3 DNA sequence: TGTGCCAGCAGGACAGCGGGGGGAACTAATGAAAAACTGTTTTTT.

V gene TRBV4-2 combines with J gene TRBJ1-1; weak D call: TRBD1 (5 bases). The germline V gene has CDR1 LGHNA and CDR2 YNFKEQ. The CDR3 is 15 amino acids. Trimming took off 3 bases at V and 1 base at J, with 12 bases between the two ends. The CDR3 sequence is CASSQVLGQNTEAFF. In DNA, the CDR3 is TGTGCCAGCAGCCAGGTCCTTGGACAGAACACTGAAGCTTTCTTT.

The table lists this clone with a count of one. The genes are TRBV4-1 and TRBJ1-1; perhaps TRBD1 as D (6 bases). There are 16 residues in the CDR3. Germline V lookup: CDR1 MGHRA, CDR2 YSYEKL. Trimming took off 1 base at V and 1 base at J, with 13 bases between the two ends. Written as DNA, the CDR3 is TGCGCCAGCAGCCAAGGGTACAGGGTCGGGAACACTGAAGCTTTCTTT. Protein sequence: CASSQGYRVGNTEAFF.

J is TRBJ2-5 and V is TRBV10-2; 13 nucleotides agree with TRBD2. The germline V gene encodes CDR1 WSHSY and CDR2 SAAADI. The J segment lost 5 bases and the V segment lost 11 bases, leaving 8 bases of the junction unmatched. This CDR3 is 14 amino acids long. The CDR3 sequence is CASTSGRARETQYF. In DNA form, the CDR3 reads TGCGCCTCCACTAGCGGGAGGGCCCGGGAGACCCAGTACTTC.